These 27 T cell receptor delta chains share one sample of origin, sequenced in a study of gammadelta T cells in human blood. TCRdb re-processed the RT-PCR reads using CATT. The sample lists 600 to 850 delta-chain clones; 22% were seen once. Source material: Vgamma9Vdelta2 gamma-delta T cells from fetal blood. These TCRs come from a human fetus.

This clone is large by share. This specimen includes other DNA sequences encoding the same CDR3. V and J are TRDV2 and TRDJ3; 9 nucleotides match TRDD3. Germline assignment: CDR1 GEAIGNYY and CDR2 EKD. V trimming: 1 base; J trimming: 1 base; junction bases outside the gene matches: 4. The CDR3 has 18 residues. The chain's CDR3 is CACDTGGYSSWDTRQMFF. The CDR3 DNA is TGTGCCTGTGACACTGGGGGATATTCATCCTGGGACACCCGACAGATGTTTTTC.

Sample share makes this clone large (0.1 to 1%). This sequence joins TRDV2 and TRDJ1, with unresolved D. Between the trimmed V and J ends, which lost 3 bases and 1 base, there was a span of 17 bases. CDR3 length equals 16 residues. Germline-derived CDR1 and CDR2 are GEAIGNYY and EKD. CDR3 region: CACDPRAGVFTDKLIF. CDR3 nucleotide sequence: TGTGCCTGTGACCCGAGGGCCGGGGTTTTCACCGATAAACTCATCTTT.

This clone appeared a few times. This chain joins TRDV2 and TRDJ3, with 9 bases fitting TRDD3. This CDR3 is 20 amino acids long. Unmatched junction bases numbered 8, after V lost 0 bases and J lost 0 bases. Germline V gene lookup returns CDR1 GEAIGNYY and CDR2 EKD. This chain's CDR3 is CACDTGGTGGVSWDTRQMFF. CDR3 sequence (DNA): TGTGCCTGTGACACCGGGGGAACTGGGGGAGTCTCCTGGGACACCCGACAGATGTTTTTC.

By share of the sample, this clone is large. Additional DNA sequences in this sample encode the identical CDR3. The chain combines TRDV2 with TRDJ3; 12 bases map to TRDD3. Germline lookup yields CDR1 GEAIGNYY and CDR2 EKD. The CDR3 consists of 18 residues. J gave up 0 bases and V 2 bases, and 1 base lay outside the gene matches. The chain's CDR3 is CACDILGDTSWDTRQMFF. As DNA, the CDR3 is TGTGCCTGTGACATACTGGGGGATACCTCCTGGGACACCCGACAGATGTTTTTC.

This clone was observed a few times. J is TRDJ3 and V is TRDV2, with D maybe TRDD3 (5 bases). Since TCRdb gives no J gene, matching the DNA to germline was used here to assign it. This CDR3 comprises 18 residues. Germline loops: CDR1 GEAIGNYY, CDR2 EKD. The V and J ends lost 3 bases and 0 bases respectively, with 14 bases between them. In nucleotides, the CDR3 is TGTGCCTGTGACCAGAACTGGCCCAGCTCCTGGGACACCCGACAGATGTTTTTC. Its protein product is CACDQNWPSSWDTRQMFF.

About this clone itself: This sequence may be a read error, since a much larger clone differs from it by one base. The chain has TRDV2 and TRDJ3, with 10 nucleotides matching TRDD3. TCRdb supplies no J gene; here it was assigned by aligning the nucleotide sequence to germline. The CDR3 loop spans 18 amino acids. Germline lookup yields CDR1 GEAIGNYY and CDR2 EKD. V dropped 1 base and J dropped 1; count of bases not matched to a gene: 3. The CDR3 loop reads CACDTLLGDSWDTRQMFF. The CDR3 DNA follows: TGTGCCTGTGACACTCTACTGGGGGATTCCTGGGACACCCGACAGATGTTTTTC.

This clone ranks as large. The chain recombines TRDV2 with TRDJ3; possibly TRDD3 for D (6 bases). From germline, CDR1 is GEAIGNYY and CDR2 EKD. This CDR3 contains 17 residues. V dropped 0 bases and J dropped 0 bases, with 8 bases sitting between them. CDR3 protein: CACDTAGDSWDTRQMFF. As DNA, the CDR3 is TGTGCCTGTGACACCGCTGGGGACTCCTGGGACACCCGACAGATGTTTTTC.

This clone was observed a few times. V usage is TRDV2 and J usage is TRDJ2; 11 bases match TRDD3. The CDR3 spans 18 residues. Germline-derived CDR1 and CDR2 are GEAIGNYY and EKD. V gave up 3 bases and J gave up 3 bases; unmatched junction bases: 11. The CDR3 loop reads CACDDLLGDKRVTAQLFF. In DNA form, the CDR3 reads TGTGCCTGTGACGACTTACTGGGGGATAAAAGGGTGACAGCACAACTCTTCTTT.

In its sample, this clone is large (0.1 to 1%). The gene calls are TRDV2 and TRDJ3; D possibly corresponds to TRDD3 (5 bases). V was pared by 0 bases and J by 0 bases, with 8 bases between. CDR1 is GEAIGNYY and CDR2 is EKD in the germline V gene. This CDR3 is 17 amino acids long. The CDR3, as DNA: TGTGCCTGTGACACCGCTGGGAGCTCCTGGGACACCCGACAGATGTTTTTC. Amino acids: CACDTAGSSWDTRQMFF.

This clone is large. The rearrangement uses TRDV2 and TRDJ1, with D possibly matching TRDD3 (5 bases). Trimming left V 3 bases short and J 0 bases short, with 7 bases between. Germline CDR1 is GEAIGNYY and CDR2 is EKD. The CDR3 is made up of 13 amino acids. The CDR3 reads CACDGGYTDKLIF. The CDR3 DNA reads TGTGCCTGTGACGGGGGGTACACCGATAAACTCATCTTT.

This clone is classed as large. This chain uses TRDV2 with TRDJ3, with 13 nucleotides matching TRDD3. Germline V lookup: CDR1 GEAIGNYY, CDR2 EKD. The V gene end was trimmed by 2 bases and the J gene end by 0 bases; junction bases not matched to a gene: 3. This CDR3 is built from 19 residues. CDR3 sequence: CACDNYWGIRSWDTRQMFF. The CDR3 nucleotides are TGTGCCTGTGACAACTACTGGGGGATACGCTCCTGGGACACCCGACAGATGTTTTTC.

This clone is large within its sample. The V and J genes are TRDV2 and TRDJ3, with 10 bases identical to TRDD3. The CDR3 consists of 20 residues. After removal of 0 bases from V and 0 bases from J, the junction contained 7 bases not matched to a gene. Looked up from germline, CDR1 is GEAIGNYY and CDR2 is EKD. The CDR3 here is CACDTVLGDSSSWDTRQMFF. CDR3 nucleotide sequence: TGTGCCTGTGACACCGTACTGGGGGATTCAAGCTCCTGGGACACCCGACAGATGTTTTTC.

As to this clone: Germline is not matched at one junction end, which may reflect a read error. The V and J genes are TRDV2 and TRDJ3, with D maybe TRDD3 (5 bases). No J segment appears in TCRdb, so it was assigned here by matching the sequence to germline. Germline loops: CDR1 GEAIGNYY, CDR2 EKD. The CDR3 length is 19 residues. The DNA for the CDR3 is TGTGCCGGTGACACCGGGCAGGGGGTCCCCTCCTGGGACACCCGACAGATGTTTTTC. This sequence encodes CAGDTGQGVPSWDTRQMFF.

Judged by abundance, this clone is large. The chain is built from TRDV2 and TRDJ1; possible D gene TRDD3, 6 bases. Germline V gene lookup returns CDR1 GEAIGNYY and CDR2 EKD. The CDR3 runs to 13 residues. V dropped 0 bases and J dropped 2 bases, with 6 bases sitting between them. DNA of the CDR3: TGTGCCTGTGACACCTGGGGGACCGATAAACTCATCTTT. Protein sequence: CACDTWGTDKLIF.

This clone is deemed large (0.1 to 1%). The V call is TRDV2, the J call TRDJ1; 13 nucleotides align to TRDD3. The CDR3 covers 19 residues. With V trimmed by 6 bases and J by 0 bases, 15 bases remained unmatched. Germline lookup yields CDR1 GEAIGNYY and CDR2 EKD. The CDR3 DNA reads TGTGCCTGTCAAAATTACTGGGGGATACGACCTATTTACACCGATAAACTCATCTTT. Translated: CACQNYWGIRPIYTDKLIF.

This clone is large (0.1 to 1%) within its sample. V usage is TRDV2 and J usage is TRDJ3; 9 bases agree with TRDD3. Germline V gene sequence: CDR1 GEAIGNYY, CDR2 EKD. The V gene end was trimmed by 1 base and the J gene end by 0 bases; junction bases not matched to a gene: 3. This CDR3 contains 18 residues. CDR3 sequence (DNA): TGTGCCTGTGACACGTACTGGGGGAACTCCTGGGACACCCGACAGATGTTTTTC. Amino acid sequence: CACDTYWGNSWDTRQMFF.

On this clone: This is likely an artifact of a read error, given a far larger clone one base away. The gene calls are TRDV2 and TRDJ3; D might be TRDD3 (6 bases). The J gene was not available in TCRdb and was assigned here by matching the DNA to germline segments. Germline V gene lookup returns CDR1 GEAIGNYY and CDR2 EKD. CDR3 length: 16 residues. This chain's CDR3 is CACDTWDTWDTRQMFF. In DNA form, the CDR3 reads TGTGCTTGTGACACCTGGGATACCTGGGACACCCGACAGATGTTTTTC.

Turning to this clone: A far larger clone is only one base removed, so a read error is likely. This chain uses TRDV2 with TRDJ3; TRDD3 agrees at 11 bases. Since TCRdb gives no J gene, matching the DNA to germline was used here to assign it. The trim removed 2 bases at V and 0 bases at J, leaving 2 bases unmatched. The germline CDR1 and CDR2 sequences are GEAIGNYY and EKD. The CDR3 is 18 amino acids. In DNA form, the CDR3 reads TGTGCCTGTGACATACTGGGGGATAGCTCCTGGGACACCCGACAGATGTTTTTC. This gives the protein CACDILGDSSWDTRQMFF.

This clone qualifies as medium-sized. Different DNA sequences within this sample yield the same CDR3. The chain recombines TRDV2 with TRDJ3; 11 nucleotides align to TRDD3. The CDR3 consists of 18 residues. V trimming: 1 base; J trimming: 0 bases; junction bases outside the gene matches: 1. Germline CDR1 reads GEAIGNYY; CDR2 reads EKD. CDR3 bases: TGTGCCTGTGACACTGGGGGATACGCCTCCTGGGACACCCGACAGATGTTTTTC. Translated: CACDTGGYASWDTRQMFF.

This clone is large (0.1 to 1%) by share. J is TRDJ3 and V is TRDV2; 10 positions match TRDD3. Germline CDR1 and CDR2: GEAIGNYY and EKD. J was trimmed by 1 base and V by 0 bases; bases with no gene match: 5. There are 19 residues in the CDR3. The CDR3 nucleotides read TGTGCCTGTGACACCGGGGGGATACGCGAATCCTGGGACACCCGACAGATGTTTTTC. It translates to CACDTGGIRESWDTRQMFF.

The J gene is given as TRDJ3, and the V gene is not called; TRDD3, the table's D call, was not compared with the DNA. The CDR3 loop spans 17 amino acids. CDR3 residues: CARDTTGGSWDTRQMFF. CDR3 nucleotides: TGTGCCCGTGACACTACTGGGGGATCCTGGGACACCCGACAGATGTTTTTC.

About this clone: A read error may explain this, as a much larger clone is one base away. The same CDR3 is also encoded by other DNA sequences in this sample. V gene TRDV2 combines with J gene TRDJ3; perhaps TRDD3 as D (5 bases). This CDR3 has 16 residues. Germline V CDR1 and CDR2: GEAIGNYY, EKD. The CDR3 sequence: CACDLSFSWDTRQMFF. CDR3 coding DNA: TGTGCCTGTGACCTGAGTTTCTCCTGGGACACTCGACAGATGTTTTTC.

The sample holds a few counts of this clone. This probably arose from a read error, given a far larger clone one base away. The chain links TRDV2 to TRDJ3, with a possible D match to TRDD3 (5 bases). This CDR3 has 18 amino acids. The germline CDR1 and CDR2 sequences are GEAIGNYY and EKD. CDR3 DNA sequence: TGTGCCTGTGACACCTGGGGACCAAGCTCCTGGGACGCCCGACAGATGTTTTTC. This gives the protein CACDTWGPSSWDARQMFF.

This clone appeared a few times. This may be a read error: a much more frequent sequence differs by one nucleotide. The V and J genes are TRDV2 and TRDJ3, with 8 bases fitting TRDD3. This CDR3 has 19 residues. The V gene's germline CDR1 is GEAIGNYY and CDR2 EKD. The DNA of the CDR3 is TGTGCCTGTGACACCTGGGGGATCCCGAGCTCCTGGGACCCCCGACAGATGTTTTTC. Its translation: CACDTWGIPSSWDPRQMFF.

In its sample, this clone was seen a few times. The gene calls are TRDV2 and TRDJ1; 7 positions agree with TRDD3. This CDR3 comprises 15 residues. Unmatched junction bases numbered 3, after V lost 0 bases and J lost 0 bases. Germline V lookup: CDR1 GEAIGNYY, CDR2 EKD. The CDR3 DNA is TGTGCCTGTGACACCGGCTGGGGGTACACCGATAAACTCATCTTT. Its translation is CACDTGWGYTDKLIF.

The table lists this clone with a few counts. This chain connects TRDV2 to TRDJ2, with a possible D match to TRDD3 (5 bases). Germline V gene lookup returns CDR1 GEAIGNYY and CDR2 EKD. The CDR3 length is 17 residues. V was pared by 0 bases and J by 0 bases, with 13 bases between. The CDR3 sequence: CACDTVGGGSLTAQLFF. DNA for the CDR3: TGTGCCTGTGACACCGTCGGCGGGGGGTCTTTGACAGCACAACTCTTCTTT.

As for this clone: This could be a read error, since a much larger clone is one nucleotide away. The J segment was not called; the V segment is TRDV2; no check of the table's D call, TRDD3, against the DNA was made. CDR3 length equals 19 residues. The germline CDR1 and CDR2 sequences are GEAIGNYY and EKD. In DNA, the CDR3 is TGTGCCTGTGACACGGGAAACTGGGGGAGCTCCTGGGACACCCGACAGATTTTTTTC. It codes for CACDTGNWGSSWDTRQIFF.